Each of the 9 T cell receptor beta chains below was sequenced from the same sample in a study of shared clonotypes between healthy human individuals. Terminally differentiated effector memory CD45RA+ cells were excluded from the naive CD8 cells, which were CD45RO-negative and positively selected for CCR7. Using immunoSEQ multiplex PCR, the repertoire was profiled, and TCRdb retains in-frame clones only, with some absent. The sample contains 450,000 to 700,000 clones, over 95% of which appear only once. Material: naive CD8+ T cells sorted from blood. All receptors come from a woman younger than 45 in good health.

Here the CDR3 reads CASSKSRSSYNEQFF. The CDR3 region has the DNA TGTGCCAGCAGCAAAAGCCGAAGCTCCTACAATGAGCAGTTCTTC. The chain uses TRBV7-7 and TRBJ2-1; the D is unclear. The V gene lost 5 bases and the J gene lost 0 bases, with 11 bases spanning the gap. This CDR3 is built from 15 residues. CDR1 and CDR2 (germline): SSHAT, FNYEAQ (reference sequence).

V and J are TRBV28 and TRBJ1-5; no reliable D call. The CDR3 consists of 17 residues. Looked up from germline, CDR1 is MDHEN and CDR2 is SYDVKM. V was clipped by 2 bases and J by 0 bases, with 14 bases between them. The CDR3: CASSLSQVAISNQPQHF. The CDR3 region has the DNA TGTGCCAGCAGTTTAAGTCAGGTCGCGATTAGCAATCAGCCCCAGCATTTT.

This clone was recorded once. The chain recombines TRBV4-1 with TRBJ1-1; 9 nucleotides line up with TRBD1. J was trimmed by 5 bases and V by 0 bases; bases with no gene match: 13. Germline V lookup: CDR1 MGHRA, CDR2 YSYEKL. The CDR3 is 18 residues long. The CDR3 loop is CASSQDRVKGQGNTEAFF. As DNA, the CDR3 is TGCGCCAGCAGCCAAGATAGGGTGAAGGGACAGGGAAATACTGAAGCTTTCTTT.

The rearrangement links TRBV28 to TRBJ2-7; the D is unclear. The germline V gene has CDR1 MDHEN and CDR2 SYDVKM. The CDR3 is 14 residues long. V was pared by 2 bases and J by 5 bases, with 13 bases between. The CDR3: CASSLGSGLNEQYF. The CDR3 coding sequence is TGTGCCAGCAGTTTAGGATCCGGTCTAAACGAGCAGTACTTC.

J is TRBJ2-1 and V is TRBV5-1, with D uncertain. There are 12 residues in the CDR3. Germline values: CDR1 SGHRS, CDR2 YFSETQ. The V end was cut by 5 bases, the J end by 5 bases, with 8 bases between. CDR3 amino acids: CASSGFDNEQFF. In nucleotides, the CDR3 is TGCGCCAGCAGTGGGTTCGACAATGAGCAGTTCTTC.

V is TRBV27 and J is TRBJ2-7, with D tentatively TRBD2 (6 bases). CDR3 size: 15 residues. Trimming cost V 4 bases and J 4 bases, with 17 bases left between them. The germline V gene encodes CDR1 MNHEY and CDR2 SMNVEV (reference sequence). The CDR3 protein is CASSSTHYRGYEQYF. In DNA, the CDR3 is TGTGCCAGCAGTTCTACACACTACCGGGGGTACGAGCAGTACTTC.

The chain joins TRBV28 to TRBJ1-2; D gene ambiguous. This CDR3 contains 14 residues. Germline loops: CDR1 MDHEN, CDR2 SYDVKM. V was pared by 2 bases and J by 2 bases, with 9 bases between. CDR3 coding DNA: TGTGCCAGCAGTTTACGGCCCTCAAACTATGGCTACACCTTC. Its translation: CASSLRPSNYGYTF.

The chain combines TRBV6-5 with TRBJ2-7, with TRBD2 as a possible D gene (5 bases). V shed 5 bases and J shed 6 bases, with 17 bases lying between them. From germline, CDR1 is MNHEY and CDR2 SVGAGI. The CDR3 consists of 14 residues. CDR3 amino acids: CASSPNPDGGEQYF. The CDR3 DNA is TGTGCCAGCAGTCCCAACCCGGACGGAGGCGAGCAGTACTTC.

The CDR3 DNA follows: TGTGCCAGCAGCTCCCACCGAGGACTAGCGGGTTACGAGCAGTACTTC. Residues: CASSSHRGLAGYEQYF. The gene calls are TRBV7-9 and TRBJ2-7; 11 positions agree with TRBD2. CDR3 length: 16 residues. Germline CDR1 reads SEHNR; CDR2 reads FQNEAQ (reference sequence). The V segment lost 4 bases and the J segment 4 bases; nucleotides outside the gene matches: 9.